This passage covers 6 T cell receptor beta chains from one sample sequenced in a study of blood T cell repertoires in COVID-19. Clones were sequenced by immunoSEQ multiplex PCR, and TCRdb holds only the in-frame ones, with some missing. Seen here are about 150,000 clones, about four fifths observed once, and the top ten hold roughly 5.7%. Sequences were obtained from PBMCs or T cells enriched from blood (not recorded which). These receptors were collected from a woman aged 45-65 years who had been exposed to COVID-19.

This clone was seen more than once but under ten times. This sequence joins TRBV5-1 and TRBJ1-1; D is possibly TRBD1 (6 bases). This CDR3 is 14 amino acids long. Between the trimmed V and J ends, which lost 2 bases and 5 bases, there was a span of 13 bases. Germline CDR1 and CDR2: SGHRS and YFSETQ. The CDR3 DNA reads TGCGCCAGCAGCTTTTACAGGGTAACGACTGAAGCTTTCTTT. Amino acid sequence: CASSFYRVTTEAFF. The full variable domain, its missing parts supplied by reference TRBV5-1 and TRBJ1-1, is KAGVTQTPRYLIKTRGQQVTLSCSPISGHRSVSWYQQTPGQGLQFLFEYFSETQRNKGNFPGRFSGRQFSNSRSEMNVSTLELGDSALYLCASSFYRVTTEAFFGQGTRLTVV.

The rearrangement joins TRBV6-5 to TRBJ2-5; possible D gene TRBD2, 5 bases. Per germline, CDR1 MNHEY and CDR2 SVGAGI. This CDR3 spans 13 amino acids. V was pared by 9 bases and J by 4 bases, with 15 bases between. CDR3 amino acids: CASGPYRGETQYF. CDR3 bases: TGTGCCAGTGGACCCTACCGGGGAGAGACCCAGTACTTC.

The rearrangement joins TRBV9 to TRBJ1-1; maybe TRBD1 (5 bases). Germline V CDR1 and CDR2: SGDLS, YYNGEE. V was pared by 0 bases and J by 4 bases, with 13 bases between. The CDR3 length is 15 residues. CDR3 coding DNA: TGTGCCAGCAGCGTAGTCGCGGGGCGCAGCACTGAAGCTTTCTTT. Its protein is CASSVVAGRSTEAFF.

Only a few counts were recorded for this clone. This sequence joins TRBV10-3 and TRBJ1-1; D is ambiguous. V lost 0 bases to trimming and J lost 7 bases, with 9 bases between them. CDR3 length equals 13 residues. The germline V gene has CDR1 ENHRY and CDR2 SYGVKD. The CDR3 DNA is TGTGCCATCAGTGAGTCGTCCAGGATTGAAGCTTTCTTT. It encodes CAISESSRIEAFF.

This clone showed up just a few times. The chain recombines TRBV7-9 with TRBJ2-2; D perhaps matches TRBD1 (5 bases). Germline V gene lookup returns CDR1 SEHNR and CDR2 FQNEAQ (reference sequence). The CDR3 runs 14 residues. Trimming shortened V by 1 base and J by 6 bases, and 9 bases separated the two germline ends. CDR3 sequence: CASSLEPGPGELFF. CDR3 DNA sequence: TGTGCCAGCAGCTTAGAACCAGGGCCCGGGGAGCTGTTTTTT.

The chain carries TRBV5-6 and TRBJ2-3; a possible D gene is TRBD2 (6 bases). The V end was cut by 0 bases, the J end by 4 bases, with 15 bases between. The CDR3 covers 16 residues. Germline lookup yields CDR1 SGHDT and CDR2 YYEEEE. The CDR3 bases are TGTGCCAGCAGCTTGGATGCGGGAAATGGGCCAGATACGCAGTATTTT. This translates into CASSLDAGNGPDTQYF.